One sample yielded the 16 T cell receptor beta chains listed below, sequenced in a study of cytomegalovirus exposure and HLA in healthy donors. Clones were read by immunoSEQ multiplex PCR, and TCRdb kept only the in-frame ones, dropping some. The sample shows approximately 210,000 clones, 80% to 90% of them seen only once. Sequencing was performed on PBMCs. Receptor source: a young woman in good health and CMV-seronegative.

This clone has only one observation. The CDR3 region has the DNA TGCGCCAGCAGCCAGGGGACAGCTAATAACTATGGCTACACCTTC. Its protein product is CASSQGTANNYGYTF. The V and J genes are TRBV4-1 and TRBJ1-2; TRBD1 aligns across 7 bases. The germline V gene has CDR1 MGHRA and CDR2 YSYEKL. The CDR3 covers 15 residues. V lost 3 bases, J lost 1 base, and 5 bases stayed unmatched.

The chain links TRBV5-1 to TRBJ2-7; a possible D gene is TRBD2 (6 bases). CDR1 SGHRS and CDR2 YFSETQ come from the germline V gene. The CDR3 has 14 amino acids. Trimming took off 2 bases at V and 2 bases at J, with 11 bases between the two ends. The CDR3 region is CASSFIGGTYEQYF. The CDR3 DNA reads TGCGCCAGCAGCTTTATCGGAGGGACCTACGAGCAGTACTTC.

The chain carries TRBV27 and TRBJ2-7, with D possibly being TRBD1 (5 bases). Deletions cut 2 bases from V and 3 bases from J, with 14 bases between. The germline gives CDR1 MNHEY, CDR2 SMNVEV (reference sequence). This CDR3 has 15 residues. The CDR3, as DNA: TGTGCCAGCAGTTTAAGGGGTCCCACCCTCTACGAGCAGTACTTC. This encodes CASSLRGPTLYEQYF.

The chain recombines TRBV5-1 with TRBJ1-4; tentative D call: TRBD1 (5 bases). CDR1 SGHRS and CDR2 YFSETQ come from the germline V gene. The CDR3 length is 14 residues. V lost 7 bases to trimming and J lost 3 bases, with 13 bases between them. This CDR3 is CASGPGGANEKLFF. CDR3 DNA: TGCGCCAGCGGTCCCGGGGGGGCTAATGAAAAACTGTTTTTT.

This chain links TRBV9 with TRBJ2-7, with D maybe TRBD1 (6 bases). Germline-derived CDR1 and CDR2 are SGDLS and YYNGEE. The CDR3 length is 15 residues. V lost 4 bases, J lost 3 bases, and 17 bases lay in between. The CDR3 loop is CASSRGIVGFYEQYF. Written as DNA, the CDR3 is TGTGCCAGCAGCAGGGGGATAGTCGGGTTCTACGAGCAGTACTTC.

The chain has TRBV7-2 and TRBJ1-1; 11 bases line up with TRBD1. This CDR3 is 15 amino acids long. In germline, CDR1 is SGHTA, CDR2 FQGNSA. V shed 4 bases and J 5 bases; nucleotides not matched to a gene: 6. The DNA for the CDR3 is TGTGCCAGCAGCTCCCGGGACAGGGGGGGAACTGAAGCTTTCTTT. This sequence encodes CASSSRDRGGTEAFF.

The J gene is TRBJ2-7, the V gene TRBV28; possible D gene TRBD2, 6 bases. The CDR3 length is 16 residues. With 3 bases removed from V and 4 bases from J, the gap between germline ends came to 19 bases. The germline V gene encodes CDR1 MDHEN and CDR2 SYDVKM. The CDR3: CASSFGSESGTYEQYF. DNA for the CDR3: TGTGCCAGCAGTTTTGGCTCGGAGAGTGGGACTTACGAGCAGTACTTC.

This chain connects TRBV28 to TRBJ1-5; 9 bases align to TRBD1. The CDR3 spans 15 residues. The V segment lost 5 bases and the J segment 5 bases; nucleotides outside the gene matches: 7. Looked up from germline, CDR1 is MDHEN and CDR2 is SYDVKM. The CDR3 bases are TGTGCCAGCAGTCAAGGGACAGGGATAGATCAGCCCCAGCATTTT. It specifies CASSQGTGIDQPQHF.

The chain links TRBV6-6 to TRBJ2-2, with a weak D call TRBD2 (5 bases). CDR1 is MNHNY and CDR2 is SVGAGI in the germline V gene (reference sequence). Between the trimmed V and J ends, which lost 6 bases and 5 bases, there was a span of 10 bases. This CDR3 contains 13 residues. CDR3 amino acids: CASSDGETGELFF. Written as DNA, the CDR3 is TGTGCCAGCAGCGACGGGGAAACCGGGGAGCTGTTTTTT.

This chain links TRBV7-8 with TRBJ2-3; TRBD2 aligns across 10 bases. The CDR3 runs to 18 residues. Germline CDR1 SGHVS, CDR2 FQNEAQ. With 5 bases clipped from V and 0 bases from J, the junction kept 11 bases outside the gene matches. The CDR3 nucleotides read TGTGCCAGCAGCCGAAGCGGGGGGGGCAGGGGCAGCACAGATACGCAGTATTTT. Protein: CASSRSGGGRGSTDTQYF.

Of note for this clone: Mismatch with germline at one junction end may stem from a read error. The DNA of the CDR3 is TGTGCCAGCAGATTAGCGAGCCAAAGTACCGGGGAGCTGTTTTTT. This codes for CASRLASQSTGELFF. The rearrangement joins TRBV11-2 to TRBJ2-2; maybe TRBD2 (5 bases). Germline values: CDR1 SGHAT, CDR2 FQNNGV. The CDR3 runs 15 residues.

The V gene is TRBV20-1, the J gene TRBJ2-7; perhaps TRBD1 as D (5 bases). Germline lookup yields CDR1 DFQATT and CDR2 SNEGSKA (reference sequence). The CDR3 consists of 11 residues. Trimming shortened V by 3 bases and J by 3 bases, and 6 bases separated the two germline ends. CDR3 region: CSASRDYEQYF. Written as DNA, the CDR3 is TGCAGTGCTAGCAGGGACTACGAGCAGTACTTC.

This clone was recorded once. J is TRBJ1-4 and V is TRBV14; a weak D match, TRBD1 (5 bases). This CDR3 contains 17 residues. CDR1 is SGHDN, CDR2 FVKESK, per germline. Trimming stripped 0 bases from V and 4 bases from J, with 15 bases between. The CDR3 nucleotides read TGTGCCAGCAGCCAAGATTTGGGGACTCAACGTAATGAAAAACTGTTTTTT. It yields the protein CASSQDLGTQRNEKLFF.

This rearrangement joins TRBV28 to TRBJ2-7; TRBD2 might be the D (5 bases). CDR3 size: 15 residues. The germline CDR1 and CDR2 sequences are MDHEN and SYDVKM. Trimming removed 2 bases from V and 2 bases from J, with 13 bases in between. CDR3 nucleotide sequence: TGTGCCAGCAGTTTAAGGGTCTCGGGGACCTACGAGCAGTACTTC. Protein product: CASSLRVSGTYEQYF. Complete variable domain (other parts from reference TRBV28 and TRBJ2-7): DVKVTQSSRYLVKRTGEKVFLECVQDMDHENMFWYRQDPGLGLRLIYFSYDVKMKEKGDIPEGYSVSREKKERFSLILESASTNQTSMYLCASSLRVSGTYEQYFGPGTRLTVT.

The chain has TRBV28 and TRBJ1-2; 7 bases align to TRBD1. Germline V gene data show CDR1 as MDHEN and CDR2 as SYDVKM. This CDR3 comprises 15 residues. V trimming: 6 bases; J trimming: 4 bases; junction bases outside the gene matches: 11. CDR3 coding DNA: TGTGCCAGCAGCCCCTTAAGGGGGCGGACCTATGGCTACACCTTC. Its translation: CASSPLRGRTYGYTF.

The CDR3: CASSPRQDLGNEQFF. The CDR3 DNA sequence: TGCGCCAGCAGCCCGCGACAGGACCTGGGTAATGAGCAGTTCTTC. The V and J genes are TRBV4-1 and TRBJ2-1; D possibly corresponds to TRBD1 (6 bases). The CDR3 loop spans 15 amino acids. V shed 4 bases and J shed 7 bases, with 17 bases lying between them. The V gene's germline CDR1 is MGHRA and CDR2 YSYEKL.